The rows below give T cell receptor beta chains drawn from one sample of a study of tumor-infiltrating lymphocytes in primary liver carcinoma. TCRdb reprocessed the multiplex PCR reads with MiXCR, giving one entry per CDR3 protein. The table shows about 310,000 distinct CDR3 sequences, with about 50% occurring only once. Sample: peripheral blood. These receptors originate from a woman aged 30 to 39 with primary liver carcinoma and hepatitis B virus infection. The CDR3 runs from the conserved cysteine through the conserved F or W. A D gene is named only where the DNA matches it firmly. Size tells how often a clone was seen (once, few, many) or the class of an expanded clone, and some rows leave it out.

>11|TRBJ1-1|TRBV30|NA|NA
CALRFGTEAFF
TGTGCCTTGAGATTCGGTACTGAAGCTTTCTTT
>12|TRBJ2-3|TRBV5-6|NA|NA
CASSFGLDTQYF
TGTGCCAGCAGCTTTGGACTAGATACGCAGTATTTT
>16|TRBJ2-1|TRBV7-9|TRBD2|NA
CACSFGGRAAYNEQFF
TGTGCCTGCAGCTTCGGCGGGAGGGCAGCCTACAATGAGCAGTTCTTC
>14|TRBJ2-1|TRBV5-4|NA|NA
CAMMSSSSYNEQFF
TGTGCCATGATGTCCTCGAGCTCCTACAATGAGCAGTTCTTC
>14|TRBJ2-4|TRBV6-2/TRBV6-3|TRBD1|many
CASSKRTGVDIQYF
TGTGCCAGCAGTAAGCGGACAGGGGTTGACATTCAGTACTTC
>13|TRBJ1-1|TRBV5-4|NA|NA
CASRLRGNTEAFF
TGTGCCAGCAGGCTGAGAGGGAACACTGAGGCTTTCTTT
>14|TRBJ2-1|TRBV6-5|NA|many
CASNSGGSYNEQFF
TGTGCCAGCAATAGCGGCGGCTCCTACAATGAGCAGTTCTTC
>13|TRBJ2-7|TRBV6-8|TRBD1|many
CAVPGTGDDEQYF
TGTGCCGTCCCCGGGACAGGGGACGACGAGCAGTACTTC
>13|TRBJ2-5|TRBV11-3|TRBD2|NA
CTSSAEGRENQYF
TGTACCAGCAGCGCCGAAGGGCGGGAGAACCAGTACTTC
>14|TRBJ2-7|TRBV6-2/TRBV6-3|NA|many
CASSSLRASYEQYF
TGTGCCAGCAGTTCCCTCCGGGCCTCCTACGAGCAGTACTTC
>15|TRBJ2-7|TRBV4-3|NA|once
CASSQDEGPTYEQYF
TGCGCCAGCAGCCAGGATGAGGGACCGACCTACGAGCAGTACTTC
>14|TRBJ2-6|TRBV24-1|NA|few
CATSGTSGANVLTF
TGTGCCACGTCAGGGACCTCTGGGGCCAACGTCCTGACTTTC
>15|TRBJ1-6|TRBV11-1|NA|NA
CASSYGPRDNSPFRF
TGTGCCAGCAGCTATGGACCCCGGGACAATTCACCCTTCCGCTTT
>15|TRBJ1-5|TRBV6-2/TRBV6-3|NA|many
CASSMDSFGNQPQHF
TGTGCCAGCAGTATGGACAGTTTTGGTAATCAGCCCCAGCATTTT
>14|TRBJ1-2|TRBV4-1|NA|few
CASSQVGSWYGYTF
TGCGCCAGCAGCCAAGTTGGCAGTTGGTATGGCTACACCTTC
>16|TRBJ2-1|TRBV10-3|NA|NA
CTISESGGASYNEQFF
TGTACCATCAGTGAGTCCGGCGGGGCCTCCTACAATGAGCAGTTCTTC
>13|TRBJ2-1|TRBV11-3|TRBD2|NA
CASSWGGVAEQFF
TGTGCCAGCAGCTGGGGGGGGGTGGCCGAGCAGTTCTTC
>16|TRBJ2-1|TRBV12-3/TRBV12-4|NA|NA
CASSRVEGRSGNEQFF
TGTGCCAGCAGTCGGGTGGAGGGGAGGAGTGGCAATGAGCAGTTCTTC
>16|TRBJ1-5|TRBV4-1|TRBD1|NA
CARSQAGQGSNQPQHF
TGCGCCAGGAGCCAGGCTGGACAGGGAAGTAATCAGCCCCAGCATTTT
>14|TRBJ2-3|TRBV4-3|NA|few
CASSQLESLGTQYF
TGCGCCAGCAGCCAACTAGAATCCCTCGGTACGCAGTATTTT